This TCR beta chain comes out of a study of cytomegalovirus exposure and HLA in healthy donors. Generated by immunoSEQ multiplex PCR, the TCRdb table keeps only in-frame clones and is missing some. The sample has tens of thousands of clones; about 96% are singletons. The donors were members of the roughly 130-subject validation cohort (separate from the approximately 670-subject first cohort). Study-wide findings and caveats: Many donors shared some public TCRs, even though most TCR sequences were rare. The investigators catalogued 150 to 200 TCR beta chains as cytomegalovirus-associated.

With regard to this clone: As yet, its antigen is unknown.

Trimming stripped 5 bases from V and 7 bases from J, with 8 bases between. From germline, CDR1 is SGHVS and CDR2 FQNEAQ. The CDR3 covers 12 residues. The sequenced sample was PBMCs. The chain is built from TRBV7-8 and TRBJ2-2; weak D call: TRBD1 (5 bases). This receptor was taken from a man aged 18 to 35 in good health and CMV-seronegative. This CDR3 reads CASSLRGGELFF. The DNA of the CDR3 is TGTGCCAGCAGCCTTAGGGGCGGGGAGCTGTTTTTT.